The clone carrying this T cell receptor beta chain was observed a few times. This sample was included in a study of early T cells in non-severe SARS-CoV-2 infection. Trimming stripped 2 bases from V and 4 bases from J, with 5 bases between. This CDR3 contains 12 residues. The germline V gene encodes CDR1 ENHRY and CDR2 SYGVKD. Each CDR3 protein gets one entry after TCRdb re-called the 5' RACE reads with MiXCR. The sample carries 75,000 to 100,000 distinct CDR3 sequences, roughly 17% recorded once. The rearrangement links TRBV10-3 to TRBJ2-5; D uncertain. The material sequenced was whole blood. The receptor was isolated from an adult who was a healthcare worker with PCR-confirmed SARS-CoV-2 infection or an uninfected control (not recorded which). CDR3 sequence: CAISEIRETQYF. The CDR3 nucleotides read TGTGCCATCAGTGAGATCAGAGAGACCCAGTACTTC.